This T cell receptor beta chain was observed in a study of T-cell reconstitution after alpha-beta-depleted transplantation in children. Study-level results: Several hundred expanded graft clones reportedly gave rise to the alpha-beta T cells present about two months after transplant. Newly generated T cells supplied most T-cell counts and diversity one year post-transplant.

Unique molecular identifiers were incorporated during preparation of the TCRbeta library. TCRdb independently ran MiXCR on the PCR reads; one entry per CDR3 protein. The sample lists 440,000 or so distinct CDR3 sequences; roughly two fifths were seen once. Germline V CDR1 and CDR2: MGHDK, SYGVNS. This CDR3 region has 16 residues. Trimming cost V 1 base and J 5 bases; bases outside gene matches: 9. Comments on this clonotype: Its antigen is unidentified.

The input for sequencing was PBMCs, taken before TCRalphabeta/CD19-depleted stem cell transplant. The TCR sequence derives from a girl aged 2 to 9 with aplastic anemia, due to receive a stem cell transplant. This chain connects TRBV25-1 to TRBJ2-5; 8 bases are a match to TRBD1. The CDR3 reads CASSEWGRGRFETQYF. In nucleotides, the CDR3 is TGTGCCAGCAGTGAATGGGGCAGGGGGCGTTTCGAGACCCAGTACTTC.